The clone carrying this T cell receptor beta chain has a handful of counts. CDR1 and CDR2 (germline): SGHKS, YYEKEE (reference sequence). The CDR3 consists of 13 residues. Trimming pared 3 bases from V and 3 bases from J, leaving 9 bases between. Clones were sequenced by immunoSEQ multiplex PCR, and TCRdb holds only the in-frame ones, with some missing. The repertoire holds roughly 160,000 clones, with 84% as singletons. The source of the sample is a study of blood T cell repertoires in COVID-19. This TCR was recovered from a man aged 45-65 years who had recovered from COVID-19. J is TRBJ1-1 and V is TRBV5-5; no clear D. Input material: PBMCs or T cells enriched from blood (not recorded which). The CDR3 here is CASSSGSYTEAFF. CDR3 sequence (DNA): TGTGCCAGCAGCTCGGGGTCCTACACTGAAGCTTTCTTT.